The entry below gives a single T cell receptor beta chain sequence along with its context. This record belongs to a study of OX40 agonist ivuxolimab in advanced cancers. This table comes from immunoSEQ multiplex PCR, and its TCRdb copy is limited to in-frame clones, with some not included. The repertoire holds around 35,000 clones, with more than 65% as singletons. The CDR3 is 19 residues long. Germline V gives CDR1 MDHEN, CDR2 SYDVKM. V shed 3 bases and J 7 bases; nucleotides not matched to a gene: 11. Sequences were derived from CD4+ or CD8+ T cells sorted from blood, sampled in a trial of the OX40 agonist ivuxolimab. The rearrangement links TRBV28 to TRBJ2-2; 16 nucleotides line up with TRBD2. The receptor was derived from an adult with an advanced solid tumor such as melanoma, head and neck, liver or kidney cancer. In nucleotides, the CDR3 is TGTGCCAGCAGTTTCCGCCTCGGGACTAGCGGGGGGGTCATCGGGGAGCTGTTTTTT. Its translation is CASSFRLGTSGGVIGELFF.